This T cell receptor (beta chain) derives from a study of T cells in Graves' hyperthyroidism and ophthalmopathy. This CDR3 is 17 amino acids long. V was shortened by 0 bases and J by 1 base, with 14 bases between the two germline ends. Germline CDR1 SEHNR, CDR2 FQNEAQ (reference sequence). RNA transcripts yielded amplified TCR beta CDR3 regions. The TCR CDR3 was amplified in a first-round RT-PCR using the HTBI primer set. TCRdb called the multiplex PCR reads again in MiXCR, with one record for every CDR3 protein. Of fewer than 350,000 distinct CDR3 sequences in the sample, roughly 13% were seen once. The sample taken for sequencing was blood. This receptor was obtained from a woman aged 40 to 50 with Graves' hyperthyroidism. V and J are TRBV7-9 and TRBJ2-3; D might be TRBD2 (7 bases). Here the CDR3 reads CASSLAGGRVGTDTQYF. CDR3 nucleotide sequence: TGTGCCAGCAGCTTAGCCGGGGGGCGTGTAGGCACAGATACGCAGTATTTT.